This T cell receptor beta chain comes out of a study of shared clonotypes between healthy human individuals. A single count supports this clone. Its antigen remains unknown. V dropped 6 bases and J dropped 2; count of bases not matched to a gene: 7. This CDR3 has 14 residues. Germline values: CDR1 MDHEN, CDR2 SYDVKM. Study findings and constraints: The authors expected sequencing depth to affect clonotype sharing among donors.

The protocol was immunoSEQ multiplex PCR, while the TCRdb copy is restricted to in-frame clones and leaves out a portion. The profile shows over 700,000 clones, approximately 77% of them singletons. The sequencing sample was made of memory CD4+ T cells sorted from blood. Specified subset: CD45RA-negative fraction. This TCR derives from a woman aged 30 to 39 in good health. The V call is TRBV28, the J call TRBJ2-7; 7 positions match TRBD1. Here the CDR3 reads CASRPGQPPYEQYF. CDR3 DNA sequence: TGTGCCAGCAGGCCGGGACAGCCTCCCTACGAGCAGTACTTC.